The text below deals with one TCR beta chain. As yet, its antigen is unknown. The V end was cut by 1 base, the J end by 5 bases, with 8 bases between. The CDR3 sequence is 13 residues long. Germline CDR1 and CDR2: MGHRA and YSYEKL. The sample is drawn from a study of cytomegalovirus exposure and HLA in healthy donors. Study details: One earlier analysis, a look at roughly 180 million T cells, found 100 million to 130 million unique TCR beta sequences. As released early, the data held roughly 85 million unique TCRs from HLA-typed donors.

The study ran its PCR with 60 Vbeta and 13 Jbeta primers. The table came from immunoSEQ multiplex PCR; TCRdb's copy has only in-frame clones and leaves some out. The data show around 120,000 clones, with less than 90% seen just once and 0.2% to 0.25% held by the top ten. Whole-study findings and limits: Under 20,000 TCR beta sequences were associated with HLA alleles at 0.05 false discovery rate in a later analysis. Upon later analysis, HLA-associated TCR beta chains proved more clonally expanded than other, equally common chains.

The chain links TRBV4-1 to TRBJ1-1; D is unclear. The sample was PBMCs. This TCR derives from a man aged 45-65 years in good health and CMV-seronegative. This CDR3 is CASSQVGGTEAFF. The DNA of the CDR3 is TGCGCCAGCAGCCAAGTCGGCGGGACTGAAGCTTTCTTT.